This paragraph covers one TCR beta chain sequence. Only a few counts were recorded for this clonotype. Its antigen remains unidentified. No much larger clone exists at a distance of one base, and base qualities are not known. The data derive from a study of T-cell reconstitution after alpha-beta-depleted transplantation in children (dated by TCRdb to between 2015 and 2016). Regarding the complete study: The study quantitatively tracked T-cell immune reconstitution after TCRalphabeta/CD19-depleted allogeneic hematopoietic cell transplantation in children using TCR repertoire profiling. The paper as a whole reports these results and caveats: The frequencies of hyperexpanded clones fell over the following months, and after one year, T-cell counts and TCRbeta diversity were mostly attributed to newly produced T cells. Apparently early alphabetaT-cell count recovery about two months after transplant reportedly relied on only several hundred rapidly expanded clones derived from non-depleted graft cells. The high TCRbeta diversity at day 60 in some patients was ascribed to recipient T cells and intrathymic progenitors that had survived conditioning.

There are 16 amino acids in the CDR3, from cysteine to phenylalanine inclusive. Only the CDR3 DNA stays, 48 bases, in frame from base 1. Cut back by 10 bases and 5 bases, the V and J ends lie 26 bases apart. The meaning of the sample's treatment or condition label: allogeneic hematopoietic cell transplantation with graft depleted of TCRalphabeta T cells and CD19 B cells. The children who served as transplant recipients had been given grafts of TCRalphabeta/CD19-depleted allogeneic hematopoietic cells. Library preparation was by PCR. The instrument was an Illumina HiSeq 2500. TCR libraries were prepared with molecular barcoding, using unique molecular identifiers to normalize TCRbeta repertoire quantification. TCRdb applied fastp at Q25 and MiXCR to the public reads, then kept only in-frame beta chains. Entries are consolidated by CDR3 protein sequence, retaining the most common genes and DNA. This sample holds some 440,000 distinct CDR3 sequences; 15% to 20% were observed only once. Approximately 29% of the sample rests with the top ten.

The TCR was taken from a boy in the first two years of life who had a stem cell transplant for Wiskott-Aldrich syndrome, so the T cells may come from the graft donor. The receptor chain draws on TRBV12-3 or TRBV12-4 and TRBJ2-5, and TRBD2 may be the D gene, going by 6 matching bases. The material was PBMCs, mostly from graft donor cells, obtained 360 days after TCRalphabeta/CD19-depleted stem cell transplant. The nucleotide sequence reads TGTGCCACTTCCCAAGGGTGGAGGGGCAAGGGGGAGACCCAGTACTTC. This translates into CATSQGWRGKGETQYF.